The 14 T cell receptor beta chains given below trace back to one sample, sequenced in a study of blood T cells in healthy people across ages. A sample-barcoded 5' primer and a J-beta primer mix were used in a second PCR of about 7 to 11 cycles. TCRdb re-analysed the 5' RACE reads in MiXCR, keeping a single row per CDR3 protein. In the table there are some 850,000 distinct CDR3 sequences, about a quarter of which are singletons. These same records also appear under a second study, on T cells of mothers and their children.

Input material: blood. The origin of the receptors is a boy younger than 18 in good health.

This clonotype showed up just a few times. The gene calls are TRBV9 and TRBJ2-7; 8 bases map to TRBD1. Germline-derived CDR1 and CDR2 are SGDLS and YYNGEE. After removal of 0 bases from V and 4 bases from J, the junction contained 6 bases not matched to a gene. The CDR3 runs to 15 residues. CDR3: CASSVGPNRGYEQYF. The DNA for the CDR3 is TGTGCCAGCAGCGTAGGTCCCAACAGGGGGTACGAGCAGTACTTC.

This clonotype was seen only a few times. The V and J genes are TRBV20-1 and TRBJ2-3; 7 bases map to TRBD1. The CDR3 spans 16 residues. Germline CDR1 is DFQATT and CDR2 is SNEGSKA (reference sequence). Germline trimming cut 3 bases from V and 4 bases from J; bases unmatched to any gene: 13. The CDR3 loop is CSARPSQGKEADTQYF. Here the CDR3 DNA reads TGCAGTGCTAGGCCGTCACAGGGGAAGGAGGCAGATACGCAGTATTTT.

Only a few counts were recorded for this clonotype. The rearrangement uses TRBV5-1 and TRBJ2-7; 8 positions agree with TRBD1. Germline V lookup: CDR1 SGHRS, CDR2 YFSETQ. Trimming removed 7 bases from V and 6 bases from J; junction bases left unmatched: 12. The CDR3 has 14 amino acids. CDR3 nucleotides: TGCGCCAGCCATACGGACAGGGTAGGGAGCGAGCAGTACTTC. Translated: CASHTDRVGSEQYF.

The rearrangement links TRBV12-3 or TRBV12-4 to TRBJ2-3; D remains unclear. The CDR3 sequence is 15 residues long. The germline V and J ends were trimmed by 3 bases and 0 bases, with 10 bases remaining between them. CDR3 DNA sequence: TGTGCCAGCAGTTTCGTAAACGGTAGCACAGATACGCAGTATTTT. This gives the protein CASSFVNGSTDTQYF.

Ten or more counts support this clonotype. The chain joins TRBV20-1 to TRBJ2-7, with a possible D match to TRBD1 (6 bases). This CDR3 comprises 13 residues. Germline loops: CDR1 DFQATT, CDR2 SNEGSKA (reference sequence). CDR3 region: CSAGGGSSYEQYF. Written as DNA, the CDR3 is TGCAGCGCTGGGGGCGGAAGCTCCTACGAGCAGTACTTC.

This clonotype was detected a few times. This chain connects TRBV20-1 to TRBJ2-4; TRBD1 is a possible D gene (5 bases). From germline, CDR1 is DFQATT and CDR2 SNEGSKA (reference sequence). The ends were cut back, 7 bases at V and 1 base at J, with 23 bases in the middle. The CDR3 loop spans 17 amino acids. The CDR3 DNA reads TGCAGTGTTCTGGTCGTTGTGGCTAGGGGTGCCAAAAACATTCAGTACTTC. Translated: CSVLVVVARGAKNIQYF.

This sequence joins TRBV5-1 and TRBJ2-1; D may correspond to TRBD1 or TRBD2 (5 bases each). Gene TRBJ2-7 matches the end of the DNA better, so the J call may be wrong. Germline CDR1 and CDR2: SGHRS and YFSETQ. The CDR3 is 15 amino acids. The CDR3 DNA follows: TGCGCCAGCAGCTCATCGGGGACGGGGCCTGACGAGCAGTACTTC. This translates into CASSSSGTGPDEQYF.

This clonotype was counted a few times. CDR3: CAWSGGAEAFF. The CDR3 coding sequence is TGTGCCTGGAGTGGAGGGGCTGAAGCTTTCTTT. The chain employs TRBV30 and TRBJ1-1; D perhaps matches TRBD1 (5 bases). The CDR3 has 11 amino acids. Trimming took off 1 base at V and 6 bases at J, with 6 bases between the two ends. Germline V gene lookup returns CDR1 GTSNPN and CDR2 SVGIG (reference sequence). The whole variable domain, filled in from reference TRBV30 and TRBJ1-1, reads SQTIHQWPATLVQPVGSPLSLECTVEGTSNPNLYWYRQAAGRGLQLLFYSVGIGQISSEVPQNLSASRPQDRQFILSSKKLLLSDSGFYLCAWSGGAEAFFGQGTRLTVV.

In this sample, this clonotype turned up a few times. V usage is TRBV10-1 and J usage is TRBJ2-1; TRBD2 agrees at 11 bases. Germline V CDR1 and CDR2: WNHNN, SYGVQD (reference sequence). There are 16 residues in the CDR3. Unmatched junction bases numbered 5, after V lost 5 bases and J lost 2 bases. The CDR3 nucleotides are TGCGCCAGCAGTCAGGGACTAGCGGCCACCTACAATGAGCAGTTCTTC. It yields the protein CASSQGLAATYNEQFF.

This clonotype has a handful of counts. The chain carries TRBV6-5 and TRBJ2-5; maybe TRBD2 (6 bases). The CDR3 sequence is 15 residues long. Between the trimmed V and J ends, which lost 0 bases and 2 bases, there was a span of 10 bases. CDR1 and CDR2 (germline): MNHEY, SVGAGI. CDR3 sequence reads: CASSYSGGLQETQYF. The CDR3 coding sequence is TGTGCCAGCAGTTACTCGGGAGGCCTGCAAGAGACCCAGTACTTC.

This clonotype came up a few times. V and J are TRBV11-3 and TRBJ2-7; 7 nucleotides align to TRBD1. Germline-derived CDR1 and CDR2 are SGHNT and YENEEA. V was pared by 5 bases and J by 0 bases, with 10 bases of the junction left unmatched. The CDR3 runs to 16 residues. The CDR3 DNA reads TGTGCCAGCAGCCCAGGGCAGGGGGTCGGCTCCTACGAGCAGTACTTC. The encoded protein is CASSPGQGVGSYEQYF.

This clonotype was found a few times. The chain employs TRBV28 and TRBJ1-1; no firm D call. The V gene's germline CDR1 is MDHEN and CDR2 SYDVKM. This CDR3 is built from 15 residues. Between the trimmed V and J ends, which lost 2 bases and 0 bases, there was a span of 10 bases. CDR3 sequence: CASSLVGGMNTEAFF. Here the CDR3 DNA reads TGTGCCAGCAGTTTAGTTGGAGGGATGAACACTGAAGCTTTCTTT.

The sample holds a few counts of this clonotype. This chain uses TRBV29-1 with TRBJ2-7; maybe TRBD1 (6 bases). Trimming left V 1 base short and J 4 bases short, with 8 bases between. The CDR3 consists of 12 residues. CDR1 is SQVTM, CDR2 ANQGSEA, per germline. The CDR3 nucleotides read TGCAGCGTTGAAGGAAGGGGGTACGAGCAGTACTTC. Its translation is CSVEGRGYEQYF.

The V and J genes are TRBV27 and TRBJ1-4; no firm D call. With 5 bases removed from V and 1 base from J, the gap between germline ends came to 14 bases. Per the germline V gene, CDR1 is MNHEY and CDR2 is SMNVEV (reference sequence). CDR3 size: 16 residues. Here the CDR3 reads CASSPRVGETNEKLFF. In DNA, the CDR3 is TGTGCCAGCAGTCCCAGAGTCGGGGAAACTAATGAAAAACTGTTTTTT.